The entry below describes one T cell receptor beta chain. Antigen unknown. The data were obtained in a study of cytomegalovirus exposure and HLA in healthy donors. About the study: Roughly 86 million unique TCRs from HLA-typed donors made up an early data release.

Study-wide findings and caveats: Usually a TCR sequence was rare, but some public TCRs were found in many donors. An Asian-associated ancestry cluster reportedly showed fewer N-insertions than the roughly 600-donor mean in a later analysis.

The PCR had 60 Vbeta and 13 Jbeta primers. Sequencing used immunoSEQ multiplex PCR; TCRdb keeps in-frame clones, though not all of them. The table records around 130,000 clones, roughly 65% of them present only once. Trimming shortened V by 8 bases and J by 2 bases, and 19 bases separated the two germline ends. The CDR3 totals 16 residues. Looked up from germline, CDR1 is MDHEN and CDR2 is SYDVKM. The origin of this receptor is a woman aged 25 to 45 in good health and CMV-seronegative. V usage is TRBV28 and J usage is TRBJ2-1; D remains unclear. Sequencing input: PBMCs. CDR3: CASEEAGGFTYNEQFF. CDR3 nucleotide sequence: TGTGCCAGCGAAGAGGCCGGTGGATTCACCTACAATGAGCAGTTCTTC.